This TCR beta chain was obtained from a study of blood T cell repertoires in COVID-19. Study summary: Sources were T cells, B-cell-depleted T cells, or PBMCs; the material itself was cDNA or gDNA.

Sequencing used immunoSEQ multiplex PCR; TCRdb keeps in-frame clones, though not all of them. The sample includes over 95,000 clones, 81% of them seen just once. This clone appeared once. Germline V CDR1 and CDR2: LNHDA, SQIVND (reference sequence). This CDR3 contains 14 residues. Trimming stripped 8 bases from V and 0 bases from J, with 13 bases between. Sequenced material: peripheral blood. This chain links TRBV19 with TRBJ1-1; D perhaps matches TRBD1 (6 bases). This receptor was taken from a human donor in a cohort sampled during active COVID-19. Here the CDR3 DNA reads TGTGCCAGTTTAAAGGACAGCTTGAACACTGAAGCTTTCTTT. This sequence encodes CASLKDSLNTEAFF.